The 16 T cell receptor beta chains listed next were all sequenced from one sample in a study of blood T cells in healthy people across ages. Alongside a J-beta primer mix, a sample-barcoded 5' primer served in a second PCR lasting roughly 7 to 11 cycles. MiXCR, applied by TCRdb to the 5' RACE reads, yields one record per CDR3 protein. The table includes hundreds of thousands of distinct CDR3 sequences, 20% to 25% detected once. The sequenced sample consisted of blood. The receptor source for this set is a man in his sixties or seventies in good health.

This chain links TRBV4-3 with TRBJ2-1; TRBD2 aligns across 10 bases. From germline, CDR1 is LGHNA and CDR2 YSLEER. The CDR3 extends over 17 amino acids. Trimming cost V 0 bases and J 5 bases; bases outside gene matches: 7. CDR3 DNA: TGCGCCAGCAGCCAAGATAGGGCCCTAGCGGGGGACAATGAGCAGTTCTTC. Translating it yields CASSQDRALAGDNEQFF.

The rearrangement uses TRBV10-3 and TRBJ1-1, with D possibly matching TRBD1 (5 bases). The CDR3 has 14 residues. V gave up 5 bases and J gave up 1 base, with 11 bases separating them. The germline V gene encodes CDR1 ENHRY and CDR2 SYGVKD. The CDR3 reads CAISTQTENTEAFF. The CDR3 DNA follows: TGTGCCATCAGTACACAGACAGAGAACACTGAAGCTTTCTTT.

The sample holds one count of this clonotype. The CDR3 DNA reads as TGTGCCAGTAGAGCCCAGTCTGATTTGGGTGAGCAGTTCTTC. Translation: CASRAQSDLGEQFF. The genes are TRBV19 and TRBJ2-1; D ambiguous. V was cut by 6 bases and J by 9 bases, with 18 bases left in between. Germline CDR1 LNHDA, CDR2 SQIVND (reference sequence). The CDR3 length is 14 residues.

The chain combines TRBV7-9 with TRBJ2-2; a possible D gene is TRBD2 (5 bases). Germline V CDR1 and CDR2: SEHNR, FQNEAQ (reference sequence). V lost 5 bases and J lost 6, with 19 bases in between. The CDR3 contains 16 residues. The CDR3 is CASSHLTSGSAGELFF. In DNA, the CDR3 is TGTGCCAGCAGCCACCTTACTTCGGGGTCCGCCGGGGAGCTGTTTTTT. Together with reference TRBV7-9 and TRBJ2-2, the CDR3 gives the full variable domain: DTGVSQNPRHKITKRGQNVTFRCDPISEHNRLYWYRQTLGQGPEFLTYFQNEAQLEKSRLLSDRFSAERPKGSFSTLEIQRTEQGDSAMYLCASSHLTSGSAGELFFGEGSRLTVL.

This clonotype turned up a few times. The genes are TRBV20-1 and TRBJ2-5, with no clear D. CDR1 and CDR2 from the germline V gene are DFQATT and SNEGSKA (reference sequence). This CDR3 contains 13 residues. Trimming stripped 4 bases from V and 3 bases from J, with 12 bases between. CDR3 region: CSANLGTEETQYF. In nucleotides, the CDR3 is TGCAGTGCTAATTTAGGTACAGAAGAGACCCAGTACTTC.

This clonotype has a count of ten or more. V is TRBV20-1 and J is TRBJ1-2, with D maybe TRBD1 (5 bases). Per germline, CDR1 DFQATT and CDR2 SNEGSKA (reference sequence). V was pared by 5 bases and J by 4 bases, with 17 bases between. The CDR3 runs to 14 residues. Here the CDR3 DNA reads TGCAGTGCTTCCCCTGACGACAGTACCTATGGCTACACCTTC. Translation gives CSASPDDSTYGYTF.

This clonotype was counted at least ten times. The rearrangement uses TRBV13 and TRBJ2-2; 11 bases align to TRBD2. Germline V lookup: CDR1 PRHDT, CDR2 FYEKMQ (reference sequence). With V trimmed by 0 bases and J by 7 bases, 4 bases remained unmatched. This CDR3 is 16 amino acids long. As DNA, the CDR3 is TGTGCCAGCAGCTTAGGACTAGCGGGAGAAGGCGGGGAGCTGTTTTTT. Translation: CASSLGLAGEGGELFF.

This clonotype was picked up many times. In nucleotides, the CDR3 is TGTGCCAGCAGTTCCCCGGGACAGTACGAGCAGTACTTC. Translating it yields CASSSPGQYEQYF. The genes are TRBV6-5 and TRBJ2-5; 7 bases align to TRBD1. The better agreement between TRBJ2-7 and the DNA end casts doubt on the J call. The CDR3 has 13 amino acids. Looked up from germline, CDR1 is MNHEY and CDR2 is SVGAGI.

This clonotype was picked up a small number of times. The CDR3, as DNA: TGCAGTGCTAGAATTAGGACTAGCGGGAAGATCTCCTACGAGCAGTACTTC. Translation: CSARIRTSGKISYEQYF. The V gene is TRBV20-1, the J gene TRBJ2-7, with 12 bases fitting TRBD2. The trim removed 2 bases at V and 0 bases at J, leaving 8 bases unmatched. This CDR3 spans 17 amino acids. Germline CDR1 is DFQATT and CDR2 is SNEGSKA (reference sequence).

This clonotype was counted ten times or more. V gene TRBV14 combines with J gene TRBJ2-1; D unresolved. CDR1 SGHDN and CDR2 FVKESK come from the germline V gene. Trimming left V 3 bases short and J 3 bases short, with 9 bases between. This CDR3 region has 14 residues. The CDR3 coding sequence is TGTGCCAGCAGCCATACCCTACACTACAATGAGCAGTTCTTC. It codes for CASSHTLHYNEQFF.

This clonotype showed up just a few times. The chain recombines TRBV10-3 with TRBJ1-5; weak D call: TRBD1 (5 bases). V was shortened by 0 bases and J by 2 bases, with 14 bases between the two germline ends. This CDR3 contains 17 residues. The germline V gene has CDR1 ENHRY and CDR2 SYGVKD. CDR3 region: CAISESRGSEGNQPQHF. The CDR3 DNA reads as TGTGCCATCAGTGAGTCAAGGGGTTCGGAGGGCAATCAGCCCCAGCATTTT.

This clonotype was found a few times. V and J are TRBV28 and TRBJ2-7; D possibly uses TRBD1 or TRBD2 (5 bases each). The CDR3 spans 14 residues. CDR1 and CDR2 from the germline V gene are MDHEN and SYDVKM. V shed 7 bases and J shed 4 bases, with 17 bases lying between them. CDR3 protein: CASNNSPGRYEQYF. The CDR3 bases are TGTGCCAGCAACAATTCCCCGGGGCGGTACGAGCAGTACTTC. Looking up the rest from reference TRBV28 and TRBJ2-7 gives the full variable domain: DVKVTQSSRYLVKRTGEKVFLECVQDMDHENMFWYRQDPGLGLRLIYFSYDVKMKEKGDIPEGYSVSREKKERFSLILESASTNQTSMYLCASNNSPGRYEQYFGPGTRLTVT.

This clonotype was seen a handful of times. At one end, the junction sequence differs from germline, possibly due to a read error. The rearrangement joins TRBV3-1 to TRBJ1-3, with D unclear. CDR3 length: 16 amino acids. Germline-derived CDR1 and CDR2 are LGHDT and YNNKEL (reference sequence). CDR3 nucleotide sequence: TGTGCCAGCAGCCACCCTAGGACCGACTCTGGAAACGCCATATATTTT. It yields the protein CASSHPRTDSGNAIYF.

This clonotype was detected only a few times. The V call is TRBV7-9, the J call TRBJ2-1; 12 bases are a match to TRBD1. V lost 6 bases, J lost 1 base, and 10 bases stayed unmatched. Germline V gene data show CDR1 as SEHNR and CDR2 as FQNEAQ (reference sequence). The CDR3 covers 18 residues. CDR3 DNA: TGTGCCAGCAGACCCGGGACAGGGGGCTCCCTATCCTACAATGAGCAGTTCTTC. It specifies CASRPGTGGSLSYNEQFF.

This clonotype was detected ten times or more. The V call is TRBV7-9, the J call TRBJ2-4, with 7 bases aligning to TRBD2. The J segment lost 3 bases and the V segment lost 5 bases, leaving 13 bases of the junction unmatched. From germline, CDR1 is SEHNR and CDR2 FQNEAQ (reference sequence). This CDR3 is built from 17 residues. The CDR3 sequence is CASSLFKREEGKNIQYF. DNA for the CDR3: TGTGCCAGCAGCCTCTTTAAACGGGAGGAGGGCAAAAACATTCAGTACTTC.

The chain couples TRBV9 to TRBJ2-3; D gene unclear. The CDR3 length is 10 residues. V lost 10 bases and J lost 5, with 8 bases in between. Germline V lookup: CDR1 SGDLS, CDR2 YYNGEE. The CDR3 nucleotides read TGTGCCTCGTCGGGAGATACGCAGTATTTT. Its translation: CASSGDTQYF.